This T cell receptor (beta chain) emerged from a study of shared clonotypes between healthy human individuals. CD45RO-negative CD8 cells positively selected for CCR7 made up the naive population, which excluded terminally differentiated effector memory CD45RA+ cells. Only Caucasian adults living in Nashville, Tennessee served as donors. The V and J ends lost 4 bases and 5 bases, in that order; junction bases with no gene match: 13. This CDR3 comprises 16 residues. The germline gives CDR1 SGHRS, CDR2 YFSETQ. The assay was carried out at the deep level. The method was immunoSEQ multiplex PCR; TCRdb's version includes in-frame clones alone and lacks a portion of them. The data hold 550,000 to 750,000 clones, with just over 90% observed a single time.

The receptor comes from a man aged 30-40 years in good health. This chain uses TRBV5-1 with TRBJ2-5; TRBD1 agrees at 8 bases. The sample consisted of naive CD8+ T cells sorted from blood. DNA of the CDR3: TGCGCCAGCAGCATAAGCGGACAGGGCTACGGGGAGACCCAGTACTTC. Its protein is CASSISGQGYGETQYF.